This entry describes one T cell receptor (beta chain). The data are from a study of blood T cell repertoires in COVID-19. On the study more broadly: From T cells, B-cell-depleted T cells, or PBMCs came the material, which was cDNA or gDNA.

Under the authors' procedure: It was from reference gene primer amplification that nucleated cell counts were estimated. The method was immunoSEQ multiplex PCR; TCRdb's version includes in-frame clones alone and lacks a portion of them. V and J calls and clone size are as listed in that table; D and trimming were resolved from the DNA. Among more than 85,000 clones listed, about 72% were seen once. The CDR3 length is 16 residues. V was cut by 6 bases and J by 0 bases, with 16 bases left in between. Per germline, CDR1 MNHNY and CDR2 SVGAGI (reference sequence). This TCR was recovered from a man aged 55 to 69 with active or convalescent COVID-19. V is TRBV6-6 and J is TRBJ2-3; D might be TRBD2 (5 bases). The material sequenced was peripheral blood. CDR3 amino acids: CASSHPLVTSTDTQYF. Here the CDR3 DNA reads TGTGCCAGCAGCCACCCACTAGTGACGAGCACAGATACGCAGTATTTT.